This entry lists 8 T cell receptor beta chains sequenced from one sample in a study of T cell changes during pregnancy in multiple sclerosis. Data came from immunoSEQ multiplex PCR; TCRdb stores just in-frame clones and leaves some out. The repertoire holds 60,000 to 80,000 clones, about nine tenths seen once, with approximately 3.4% in the top ten. The sequencing used peripheral blood, collected before pregnancy. The source is a female donor with multiple sclerosis, enrolled in a pregnancy study.

The CDR3 DNA follows: TGTGCCAGCAGTGAGATTAGAACGAACACTGAAGCTTTCTTT. Translation gives CASSEIRTNTEAFF. V gene TRBV6-1 combines with J gene TRBJ1-1; D is ambiguous. CDR3 length: 14 residues. V lost 3 bases and J lost 1, with 9 bases in between. CDR1 MNHNS and CDR2 SASEGT come from the germline V gene.

V is TRBV27 and J is TRBJ1-1; 10 bases fit TRBD1. The germline V gene has CDR1 MNHEY and CDR2 SMNVEV (reference sequence). Trimming took 5 bases from V and 2 from J; bases not matched to a gene: 8. This CDR3 has 16 amino acids. CDR3 region: CASSLLRTGGNTEAFF. The CDR3 bases are TGTGCCAGCAGTCTCCTCCGGACAGGGGGTAACACTGAAGCTTTCTTT.

This clone was recorded only once. The CDR3 loop reads CASLGTGGLNEQFF. DNA for the CDR3: TGCGCCAGCCTCGGGACAGGGGGCCTCAATGAGCAGTTCTTC. This sequence joins TRBV5-1 and TRBJ2-1, with 12 nucleotides matching TRBD1. The V segment lost 7 bases and the J segment 6 bases; nucleotides outside the gene matches: 5. The CDR3 spans 14 residues. Germline V gene sequence: CDR1 SGHRS, CDR2 YFSETQ.

This chain links TRBV7-7 with TRBJ1-1; TRBD1 matches 7 bases. Losses at the gene ends were 4 bases for V and 0 bases for J; bases not matched to a gene: 14. This CDR3 spans 18 amino acids. Looked up from germline, CDR1 is SSHAT and CDR2 is FNYEAQ (reference sequence). The CDR3 region has the DNA TGTGCCAGCAGCTCTTACCGACAGGGAAGTAAGATGAACACTGAAGCTTTCTTT. Residues: CASSSYRQGSKMNTEAFF.

The chain is built from TRBV7-9 and TRBJ1-3; D unresolved. Trimming shortened V by 3 bases and J by 0 bases, and 12 bases separated the two germline ends. Germline assignment: CDR1 SEHNR and CDR2 FQNEAQ (reference sequence). The CDR3 has 16 residues. The CDR3 DNA sequence: TGTGCCAGCAGCTTGGTGCGGGCCCGCTCTGGAAACACCATATATTTT. It translates to CASSLVRARSGNTIYF.

This sequence joins TRBV6-5 and TRBJ1-5; TRBD1 matches at 7 bases. The germline CDR1 and CDR2 sequences are MNHEY and SVGAGI. The CDR3 is made up of 13 amino acids. V was clipped by 6 bases and J by 10 bases; unmatched bases: 9. CDR3 bases: TGTGCCAGCAGACCCGGGACAGAGCGTCCCCAGCATTTT. Translating gives CASRPGTERPQHF.

This chain joins TRBV19 and TRBJ2-7; a weak D match, TRBD2 (6 bases). Per the germline V gene, CDR1 is LNHDA and CDR2 is SQIVND (reference sequence). V was clipped by 6 bases and J by 5 bases, with 23 bases between them. The CDR3 is 16 residues long. The CDR3 here is CASSYTGARGMDEQYF. In DNA, the CDR3 is TGTGCCAGTAGCTACACCGGGGCGCGCGGGATGGACGAGCAGTACTTC.

The gene calls are TRBV19 and TRBJ2-2; TRBD2 matches 9 bases. There are 17 residues in the CDR3. CDR1 and CDR2 from the germline V gene are LNHDA and SQIVND (reference sequence). With V trimmed by 5 bases and J by 5 bases, 12 bases remained unmatched. In nucleotides, the CDR3 is TGTGCCAGTAGTGTCTTAGCGGGAGTTCGTTATACCGGGGAGCTGTTTTTT. Translation gives CASSVLAGVRYTGELFF.